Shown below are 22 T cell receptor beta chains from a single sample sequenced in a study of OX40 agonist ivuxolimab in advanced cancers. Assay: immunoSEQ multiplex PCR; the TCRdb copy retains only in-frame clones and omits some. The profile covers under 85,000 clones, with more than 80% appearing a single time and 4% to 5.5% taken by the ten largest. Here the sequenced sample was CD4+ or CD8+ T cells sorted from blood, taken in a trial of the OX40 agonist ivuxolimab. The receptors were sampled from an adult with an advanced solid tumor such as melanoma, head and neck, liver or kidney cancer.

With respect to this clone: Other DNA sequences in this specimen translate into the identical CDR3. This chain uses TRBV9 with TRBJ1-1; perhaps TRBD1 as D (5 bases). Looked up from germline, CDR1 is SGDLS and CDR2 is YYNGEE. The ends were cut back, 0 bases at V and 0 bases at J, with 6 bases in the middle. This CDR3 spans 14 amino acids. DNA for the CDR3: TGTGCCAGCAGCGTAGGACAGTTGAACACTGAAGCTTTCTTT. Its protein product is CASSVGQLNTEAFF.

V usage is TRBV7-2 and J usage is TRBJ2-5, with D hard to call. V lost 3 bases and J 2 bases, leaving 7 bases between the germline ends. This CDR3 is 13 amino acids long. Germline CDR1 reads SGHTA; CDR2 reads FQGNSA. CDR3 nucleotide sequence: TGTGCCAGCAGCTTGCGCGGACAAGAGACCCAGTACTTC. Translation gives CASSLRGQETQYF. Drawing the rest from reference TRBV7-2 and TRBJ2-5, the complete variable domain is GAGVSQSPSNKVTEKGKDVELRCDPISGHTALYWYRQSLGQGLEFLIYFQGNSAPDKSGLPSDRFSAERTGGSVSTLTIQRTQQEDSAVYLCASSLRGQETQYFGPGTRLLVL.

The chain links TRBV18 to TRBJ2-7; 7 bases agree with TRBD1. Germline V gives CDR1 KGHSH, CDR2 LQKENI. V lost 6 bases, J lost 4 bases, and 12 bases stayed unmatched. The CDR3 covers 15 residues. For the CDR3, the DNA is TGTGCCAGCTCCCGGGGCAGGGGGTCAGGGTACGAGCAGTACTTC. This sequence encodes CASSRGRGSGYEQYF.

CDR3 region: CASTRGLPDTQYF. As DNA, the CDR3 is TGTGCCAGCACTCGGGGCCTCCCAGATACGCAGTATTTT. The genes are TRBV2 and TRBJ2-3; tentatively, D is TRBD1 or TRBD2 (5 bases each). The CDR3 extends over 13 amino acids. Trimming shortened V by 7 bases and J by 4 bases, and 12 bases separated the two germline ends. CDR1 and CDR2 (germline): SNHLY, FYNNEI.

The CDR3 loop reads CAISESKGSAQYF. Here the CDR3 DNA reads TGTGCCATCAGTGAGTCGAAGGGGTCGGCGCAGTATTTT. V is TRBV10-3 and J is TRBJ2-3; D perhaps matches TRBD1 (5 bases). The V and J ends lost 0 bases and 10 bases respectively, with 11 bases between them. CDR3 length: 13 residues. From germline, CDR1 is ENHRY and CDR2 SYGVKD.

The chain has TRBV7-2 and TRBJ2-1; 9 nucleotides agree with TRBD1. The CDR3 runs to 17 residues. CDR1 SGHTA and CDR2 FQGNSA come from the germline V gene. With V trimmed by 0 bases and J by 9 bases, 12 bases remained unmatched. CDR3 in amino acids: CASSLARAGQGGGEQFF. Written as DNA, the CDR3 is TGTGCCAGCAGCTTAGCGCGGGCGGGACAGGGCGGCGGTGAGCAGTTCTTC.

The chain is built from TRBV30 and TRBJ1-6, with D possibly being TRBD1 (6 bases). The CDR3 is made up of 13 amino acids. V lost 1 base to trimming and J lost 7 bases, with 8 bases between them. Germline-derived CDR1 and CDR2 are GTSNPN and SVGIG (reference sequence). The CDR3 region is CAWSAGENSPLHF. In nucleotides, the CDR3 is TGTGCCTGGAGTGCAGGGGAGAATTCACCCCTCCACTTT.

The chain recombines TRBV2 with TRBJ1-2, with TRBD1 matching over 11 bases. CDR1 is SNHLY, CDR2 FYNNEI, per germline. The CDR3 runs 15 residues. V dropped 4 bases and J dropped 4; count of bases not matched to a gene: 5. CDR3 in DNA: TGTGCCAGCAGTGCGGACAGGGGGCCTTTCTATGGCTACACCTTC. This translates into CASSADRGPFYGYTF.

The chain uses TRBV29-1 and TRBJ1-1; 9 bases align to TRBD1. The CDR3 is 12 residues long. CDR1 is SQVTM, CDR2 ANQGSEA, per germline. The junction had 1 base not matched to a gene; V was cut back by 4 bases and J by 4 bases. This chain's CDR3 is CSVAGQGTEAFF. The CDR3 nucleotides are TGCAGCGTTGCGGGACAGGGCACTGAAGCTTTCTTT.

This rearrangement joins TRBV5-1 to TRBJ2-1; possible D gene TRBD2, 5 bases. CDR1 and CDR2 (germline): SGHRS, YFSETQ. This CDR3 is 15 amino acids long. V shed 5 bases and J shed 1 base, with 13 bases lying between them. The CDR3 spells CASRRWEWSYNEQFF. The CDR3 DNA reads TGCGCCAGCAGGAGGTGGGAGTGGTCCTACAATGAGCAGTTCTTC.

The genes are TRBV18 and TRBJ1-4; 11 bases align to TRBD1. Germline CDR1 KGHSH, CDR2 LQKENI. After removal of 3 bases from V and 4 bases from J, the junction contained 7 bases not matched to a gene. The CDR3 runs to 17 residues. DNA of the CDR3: TGTGCCAGCTCACCTCAGGACAGGGGGCGCGGTAATGAAAAACTGTTTTTT. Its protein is CASSPQDRGRGNEKLFF.

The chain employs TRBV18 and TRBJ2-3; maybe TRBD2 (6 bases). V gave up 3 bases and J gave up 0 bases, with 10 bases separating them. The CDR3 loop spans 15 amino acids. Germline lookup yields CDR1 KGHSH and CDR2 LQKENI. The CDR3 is CASSPWGTSTDTQYF. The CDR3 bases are TGTGCCAGCTCACCTTGGGGGACTAGCACAGATACGCAGTATTTT.

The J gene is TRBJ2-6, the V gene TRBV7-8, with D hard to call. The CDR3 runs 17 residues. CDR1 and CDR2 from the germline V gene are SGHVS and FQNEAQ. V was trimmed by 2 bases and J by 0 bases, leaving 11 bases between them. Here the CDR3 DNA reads TGTGCCAGCAGCTTACCCTGGCTTCTCTCTGGGGCCAACGTCCTGACTTTC. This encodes CASSLPWLLSGANVLTF. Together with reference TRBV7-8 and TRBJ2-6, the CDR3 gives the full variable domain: GAGVSQSPRYKVAKRGQDVALRCDPISGHVSLFWYQQALGQGPEFLTYFQNEAQLDKSGLPSDRFFAERPEGSVSTLKIQRTQQEDSAVYLCASSLPWLLSGANVLTFGAGSRLTVL.

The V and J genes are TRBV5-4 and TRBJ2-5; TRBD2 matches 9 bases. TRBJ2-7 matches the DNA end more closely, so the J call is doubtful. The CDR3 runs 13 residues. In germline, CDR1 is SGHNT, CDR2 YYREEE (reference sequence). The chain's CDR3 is CASSQGTSHEQYF. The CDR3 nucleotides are TGTGCCAGCAGCCAGGGGACTAGCCACGAGCAGTACTTC.

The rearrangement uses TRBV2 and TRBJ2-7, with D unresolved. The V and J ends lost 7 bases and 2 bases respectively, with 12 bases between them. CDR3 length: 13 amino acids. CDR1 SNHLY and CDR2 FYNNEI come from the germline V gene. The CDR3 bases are TGTGCCAGCAAATTGGGCACGACCTACGAGCAGTACTTC. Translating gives CASKLGTTYEQYF.

The CDR3 DNA reads TGTGCCAGCAGCTTCTCCATAGCGGGAGTGGGGACCCAGTACTTC. It specifies CASSFSIAGVGTQYF. The chain joins TRBV5-6 to TRBJ2-5, with 9 bases aligning to TRBD2. There are 15 residues in the CDR3. The germline V gene has CDR1 SGHDT and CDR2 YYEEEE. The J segment lost 7 bases and the V segment lost 2 bases, leaving 9 bases of the junction unmatched. Together with reference TRBV5-6 and TRBJ2-5, the CDR3 gives the full variable domain: DAGVTQSPTHLIKTRGQQVTLRCSPKSGHDTVSWYQQALGQGPQFIFQYYEEEERQRGNFPDRFSGHQFPNYSSELNVNALLLGDSALYLCASSFSIAGVGTQYFGPGTRLLVL.

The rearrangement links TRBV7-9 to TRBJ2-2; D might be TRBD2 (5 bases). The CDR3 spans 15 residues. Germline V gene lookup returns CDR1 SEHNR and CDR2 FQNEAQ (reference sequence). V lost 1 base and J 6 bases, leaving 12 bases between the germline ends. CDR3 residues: CASSLGGRRPGELFF. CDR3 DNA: TGTGCCAGCAGCTTAGGTGGGAGAAGGCCCGGGGAGCTGTTTTTT.

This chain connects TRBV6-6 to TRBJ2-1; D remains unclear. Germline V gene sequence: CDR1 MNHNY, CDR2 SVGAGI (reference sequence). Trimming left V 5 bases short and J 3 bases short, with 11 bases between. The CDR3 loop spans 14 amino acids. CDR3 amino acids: CASSPSLGYNEQFF. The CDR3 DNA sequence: TGTGCCAGCAGTCCCAGTCTAGGCTACAATGAGCAGTTCTTC.

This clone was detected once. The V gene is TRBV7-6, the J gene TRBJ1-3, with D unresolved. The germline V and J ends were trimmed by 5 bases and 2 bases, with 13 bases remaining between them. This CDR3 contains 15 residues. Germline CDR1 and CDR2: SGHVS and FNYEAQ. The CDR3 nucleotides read TGTGCCAGCAGCCTCGGCCTCAACCCTGGAAACACCATATATTTT. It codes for CASSLGLNPGNTIYF.

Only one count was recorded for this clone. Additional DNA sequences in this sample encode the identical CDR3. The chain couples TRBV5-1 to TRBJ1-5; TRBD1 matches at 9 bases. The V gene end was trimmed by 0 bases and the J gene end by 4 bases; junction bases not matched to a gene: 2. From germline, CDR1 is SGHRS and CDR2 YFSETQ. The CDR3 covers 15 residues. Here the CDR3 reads CASSLGDRENQPQHF. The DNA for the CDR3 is TGCGCCAGCAGCTTGGGGGACAGGGAAAATCAGCCCCAGCATTTT.

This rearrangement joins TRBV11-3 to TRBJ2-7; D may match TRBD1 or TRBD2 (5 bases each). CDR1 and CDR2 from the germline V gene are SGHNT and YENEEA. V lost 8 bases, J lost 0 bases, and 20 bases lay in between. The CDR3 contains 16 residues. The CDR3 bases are TGTGCCAGCCCCGTGGCGGCCGGGACCGACTCCTACGAGCAGTACTTC. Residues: CASPVAAGTDSYEQYF.

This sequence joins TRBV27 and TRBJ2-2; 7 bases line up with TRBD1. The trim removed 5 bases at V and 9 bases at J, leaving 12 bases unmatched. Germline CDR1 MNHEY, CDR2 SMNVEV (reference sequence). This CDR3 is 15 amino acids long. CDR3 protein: CASSPPTGFNRELFF. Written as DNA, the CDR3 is TGTGCCAGCAGTCCACCGACAGGGTTCAACCGGGAGCTGTTTTTT.